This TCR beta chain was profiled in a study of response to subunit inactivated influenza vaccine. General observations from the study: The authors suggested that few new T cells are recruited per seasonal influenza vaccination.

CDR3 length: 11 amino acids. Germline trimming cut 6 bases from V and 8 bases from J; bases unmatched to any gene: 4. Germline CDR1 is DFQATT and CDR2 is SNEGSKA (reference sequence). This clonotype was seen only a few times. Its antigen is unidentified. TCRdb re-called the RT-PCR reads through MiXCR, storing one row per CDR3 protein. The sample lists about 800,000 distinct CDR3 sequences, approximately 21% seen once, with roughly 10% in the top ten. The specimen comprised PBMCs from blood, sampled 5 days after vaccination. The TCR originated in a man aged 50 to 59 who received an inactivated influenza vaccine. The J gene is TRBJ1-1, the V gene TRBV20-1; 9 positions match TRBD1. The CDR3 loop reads CSAHRGLEAFF. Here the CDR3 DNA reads TGCAGTGCCCACAGGGGGCTCGAAGCTTTCTTT.